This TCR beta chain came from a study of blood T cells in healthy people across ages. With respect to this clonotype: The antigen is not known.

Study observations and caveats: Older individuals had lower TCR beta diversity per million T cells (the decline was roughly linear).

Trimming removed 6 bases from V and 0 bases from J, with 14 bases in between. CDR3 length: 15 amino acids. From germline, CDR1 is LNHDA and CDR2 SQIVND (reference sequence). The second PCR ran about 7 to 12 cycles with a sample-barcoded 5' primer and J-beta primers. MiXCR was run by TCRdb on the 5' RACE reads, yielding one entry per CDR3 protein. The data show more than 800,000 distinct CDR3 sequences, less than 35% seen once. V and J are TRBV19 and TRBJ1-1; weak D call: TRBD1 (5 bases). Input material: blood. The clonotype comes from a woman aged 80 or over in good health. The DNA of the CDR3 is TGTGCCAGTAGCCCCACAGGAGCCATGAACACTGAAGCTTTCTTT. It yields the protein CASSPTGAMNTEAFF.